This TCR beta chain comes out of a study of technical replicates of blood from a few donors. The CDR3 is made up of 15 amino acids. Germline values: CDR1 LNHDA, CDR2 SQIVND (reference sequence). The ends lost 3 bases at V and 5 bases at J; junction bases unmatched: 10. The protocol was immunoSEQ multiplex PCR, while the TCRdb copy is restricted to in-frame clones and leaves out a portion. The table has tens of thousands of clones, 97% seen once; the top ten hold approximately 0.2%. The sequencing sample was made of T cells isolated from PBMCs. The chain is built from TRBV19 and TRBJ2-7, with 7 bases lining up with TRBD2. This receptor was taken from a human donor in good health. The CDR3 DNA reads TGTGCCAGTAGTATGGGGTTTTTCGGGACTAACGAGCAGTACTTC. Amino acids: CASSMGFFGTNEQYF.